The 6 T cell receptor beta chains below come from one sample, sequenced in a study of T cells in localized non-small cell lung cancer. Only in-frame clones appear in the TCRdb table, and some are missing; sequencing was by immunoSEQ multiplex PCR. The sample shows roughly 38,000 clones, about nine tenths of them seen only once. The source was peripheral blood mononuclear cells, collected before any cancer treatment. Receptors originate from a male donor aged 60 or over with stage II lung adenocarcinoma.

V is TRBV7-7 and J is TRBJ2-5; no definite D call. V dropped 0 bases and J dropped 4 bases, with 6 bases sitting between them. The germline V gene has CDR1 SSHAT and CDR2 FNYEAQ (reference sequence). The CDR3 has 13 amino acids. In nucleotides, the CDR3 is TGTGCCAGCAGCTTAGCGGTTCGAGAGACCCAGTACTTC. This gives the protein CASSLAVRETQYF.

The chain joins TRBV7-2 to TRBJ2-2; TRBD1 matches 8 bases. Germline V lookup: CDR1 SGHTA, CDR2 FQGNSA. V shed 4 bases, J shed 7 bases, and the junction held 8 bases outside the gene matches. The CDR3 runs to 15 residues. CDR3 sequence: CASSSGQGFGGELFF. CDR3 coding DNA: TGTGCCAGCAGCTCCGGACAGGGTTTCGGCGGGGAGCTGTTTTTT.

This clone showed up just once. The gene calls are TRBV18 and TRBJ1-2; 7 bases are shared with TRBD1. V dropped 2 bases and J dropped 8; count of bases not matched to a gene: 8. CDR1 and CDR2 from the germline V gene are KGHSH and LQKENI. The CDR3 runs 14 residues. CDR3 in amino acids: CASSPSGLDRGYTF. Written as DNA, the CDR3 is TGTGCCAGCTCACCAAGCGGTTTGGACAGGGGCTACACCTTC.

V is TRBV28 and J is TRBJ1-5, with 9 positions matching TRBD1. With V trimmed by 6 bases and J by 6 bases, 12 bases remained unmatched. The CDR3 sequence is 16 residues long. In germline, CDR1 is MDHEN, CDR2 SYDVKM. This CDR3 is CASSPPGQGVGQPQHF. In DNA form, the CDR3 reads TGTGCCAGCAGCCCCCCGGGACAGGGAGTGGGTCAGCCCCAGCATTTT.

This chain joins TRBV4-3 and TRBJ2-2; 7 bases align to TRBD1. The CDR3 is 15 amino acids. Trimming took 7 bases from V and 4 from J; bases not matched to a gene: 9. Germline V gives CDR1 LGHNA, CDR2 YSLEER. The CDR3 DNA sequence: TGCGCCAGCAAAACAGGGGAAGGGCTCACCGGGGAGCTGTTTTTT. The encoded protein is CASKTGEGLTGELFF.

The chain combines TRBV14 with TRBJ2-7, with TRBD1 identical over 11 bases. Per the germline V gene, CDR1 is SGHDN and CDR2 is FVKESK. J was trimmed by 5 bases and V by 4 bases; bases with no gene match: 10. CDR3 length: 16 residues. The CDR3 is CASSLLSGTGGHEQYF. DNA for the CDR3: TGTGCCAGCAGCCTCCTAAGCGGGACAGGGGGGCACGAGCAGTACTTC.